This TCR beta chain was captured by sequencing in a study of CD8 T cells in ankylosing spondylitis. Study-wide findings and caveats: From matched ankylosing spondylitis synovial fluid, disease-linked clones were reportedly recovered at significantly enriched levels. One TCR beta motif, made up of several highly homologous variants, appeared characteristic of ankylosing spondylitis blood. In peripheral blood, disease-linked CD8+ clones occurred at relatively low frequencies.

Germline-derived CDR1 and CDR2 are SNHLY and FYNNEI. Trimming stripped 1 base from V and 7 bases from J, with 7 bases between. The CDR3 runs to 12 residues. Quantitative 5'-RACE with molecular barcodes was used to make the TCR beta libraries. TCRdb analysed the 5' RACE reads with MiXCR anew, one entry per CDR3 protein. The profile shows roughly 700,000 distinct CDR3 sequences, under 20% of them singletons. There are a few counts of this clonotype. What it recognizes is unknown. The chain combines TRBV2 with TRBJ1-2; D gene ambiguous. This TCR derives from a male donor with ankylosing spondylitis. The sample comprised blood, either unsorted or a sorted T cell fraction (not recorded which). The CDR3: CASSEVMGGYTF. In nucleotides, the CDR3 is TGTGCCAGCAGTGAAGTGATGGGTGGCTACACCTTC.